The rows below give T cell receptor beta chains drawn from one sample of a study of TIL therapy for anti-PD-1-resistant metastatic lung cancer. Sequencing used immunoSEQ multiplex PCR; TCRdb keeps in-frame clones, though not all of them. Here the sample spans 30,000 or so clones, around two thirds being singletons. The sample in question was blood, obtained at baseline. All receptors derive from a woman between 30 and 80 years old with non-small cell lung cancer. CDR3s include the opening cysteine and the closing phenylalanine or tryptophan. The D gene is left open where the match is weak.

J,V,D,CDR3
TRBJ2-7,TRBV11-2,.,CASSPWQPSYEQYF
TRBJ2-2,TRBV5-4,.,CASSLAVDGSSGELFF
TRBJ2-1,TRBV6-6,TRBD2,CASSKLAGIGNEQFF
TRBJ2-5,TRBV16,.,CASSHGTSVDPDF
TRBJ2-5,TRBV5-1,.,CASSQGTNPQETQYF
TRBJ2-1,TRBV2,TRBD2,CASSPSAGTSDYNEQFF
TRBJ2-2,TRBV30,.,CAWKRGGGDGELFF
TRBJ2-3,TRBV19,TRBD2,CASSVGTSATDTQYF
TRBJ2-2,TRBV27,.,CASSLSLGDTGELFF
TRBJ2-5,TRBV7-7,TRBD1,CASSLGGGGEETQYF
TRBJ2-6,TRBV4-2,.,CASSLRLEAGANVLTF
TRBJ2-1,TRBV5-1,TRBD2,CASSSTSGSIGNEQFF
TRBJ2-7,TRBV7-6,.,CASSQGRGTSYEQYF
TRBJ2-7,TRBV6-1,.,CASSERWDTYEQYF
TRBJ2-4,TRBV7-2,.,CASSFPGNIQYF
TRBJ2-1,TRBV5-1,.,CASSQQMEGGEQFF
TRBJ1-2,TRBV29-1,.,CSVGQGWDGYTF
TRBJ2-5,TRBV30,.,CAWSLLGQETQYF
TRBJ1-2,TRBV7-9,.,CASSLGEGSAYGYTF
TRBJ2-5,TRBV5-4,.,CASSAVGETQYF
TRBJ1-1,TRBV10-3,.,CAIKTRDEAFF
TRBJ2-3,TRBV5-1,.,CASSLAPMGGTGTDTQYF
TRBJ2-5,TRBV6-1,.,CASTDPVKETQYF
TRBJ2-5,TRBV19,TRBD2,CASRGLAGGEETQYF
TRBJ1-5,TRBV5-1,.,CASSLEAGVQPQHF
TRBJ2-1,TRBV7-7,.,CASSQRSGLPGNEQFF
TRBJ2-3,TRBV11-2,TRBD2,CASSFPRILALSTDTQYF
TRBJ2-1,TRBV14,TRBD1,CASSLGTGVNNEQFF
TRBJ2-1,TRBV5-6,TRBD1,CASSISNGQAVF
TRBJ2-1,TRBV28,.,CASRATGQTYNEQFF
TRBJ1-1,TRBV2,.,CASSGMGGTEAFF
TRBJ2-5,TRBV29-1,.,CSVGKGMGGETQYF
TRBJ2-2,TRBV6-1,.,CASSPDGELFF
TRBJ2-2,TRBV27,TRBD2,CASSLIRLTSGKNTGELFF
TRBJ2-7,TRBV6-5,.,CASSYTSTGEQYF
TRBJ2-7,TRBV27,.,CAIAAGTGSRGEQYF
TRBJ2-3,TRBV5-1,TRBD2,CASSLAGGRPDTQYF
TRBJ2-5,TRBV28,.,CASSSQVGETQYF
TRBJ2-1,TRBV5-1,.,CASSLEGARNEQFF
TRBJ1-1,TRBV11-2,.,CASSLIVTEAFF
TRBJ2-2,TRBV7-9,.,CASSLAGPDTGELFF
TRBJ2-1,TRBV10-2,.,CASSEGRSYNEQFF
TRBJ2-2,TRBV5-4,.,CASTPTQGSTGELFF
TRBJ2-2,TRBV10-3,TRBD1,CAISEPGQGHGELFF
TRBJ2-5,TRBV7-9,TRBD2,CASSFPTSGDETQYF
TRBJ2-5,TRBV25-1,.,CASSDVETQYF
TRBJ1-1,TRBV6-5,TRBD1,CASSQPSGGNEAFF
TRBJ2-3,TRBV9,.,CASSETGGGITSTDTQYF
TRBJ2-3,TRBV27,TRBD2,CASSYKAGGPGTQYF
TRBJ2-2,TRBV6-6,TRBD1,CASRTRQGDTGELFF
TRBJ1-1,TRBV2,.,CASSRMNTEAFF
TRBJ1-1,TRBV19,.,CASSIRGMNTEAFF
TRBJ2-7,TRBV30,TRBD1,CARGQGYEQYF
TRBJ1-2,TRBV19,.,CASSMGRGTYGYTF
TRBJ2-5,TRBV5-6,TRBD1,CASSRDRGRVETQYF
TRBJ2-1,TRBV7-6,.,CASSGLGSNEQFF
TRBJ1-1,TRBV30,.,CAWSVGGMNTEAFF
TRBJ2-3,TRBV14,TRBD2,CASKRGLVHTDTQYF
TRBJ2-1,TRBV5-4,TRBD2,CASSVTSGSYNEQFF